This T cell receptor beta chain was sequenced for a study of technical replicates of blood from a handful of donors. The table came from immunoSEQ multiplex PCR; TCRdb's copy has only in-frame clones and leaves some out. The data contain 74,000 or so clones, around 94% of them singletons. The CDR3 covers 15 residues. Looked up from germline, CDR1 is SGDLS and CDR2 is YYNGEE. Losses at the gene ends were 4 bases for V and 3 bases for J; bases not matched to a gene: 7. This sequence was found in a human donor in good health. Sequencing was performed on T cells isolated from PBMCs. This sequence joins TRBV9 and TRBJ2-7; 10 bases agree with TRBD2. CDR3 in DNA: TGTGCCAGCAGCCCCGCTTCTAGCGGGAGCTACGAGCAGTACTTC. Protein product: CASSPASSGSYEQYF.